The following is a TCR beta chain sequence with its context. Clones were read by immunoSEQ multiplex PCR, and TCRdb kept only the in-frame ones, dropping some. Of over 400,000 clones listed, roughly 80% are singletons. The sample comes from a study of shared clonotypes between healthy human individuals. The CDR3 is made up of 14 amino acids. V shed 6 bases and J shed 3 bases, with 13 bases lying between them. CDR1 is MDHEN, CDR2 SYDVKM, per germline. The V gene is TRBV28, the J gene TRBJ2-3, with no clear D. The source is a woman in her thirties or forties in good health. Some clones in this sample may be carry-over from other donors' samples. Sequencing was carried out using PBMCs. CDR3 loop: CASSSLGKTDTQYF. CDR3 nucleotides: TGTGCCAGCAGCTCCTTGGGGAAAACAGATACGCAGTATTTT.